What follows are 10 T cell receptor beta chains derived from one specimen sequenced in a study of regulatory T cells in long-lasting Graves disease. The TCR beta library used iRepertoire HTBI primers with Arm-PCR amplification of CDR3. One entry per CDR3 protein results from TCRdb running MiXCR on the multiplex PCR reads. The profile shows some 450,000 distinct CDR3 sequences, 16% of them singletons. Time point meaning: newly diagnosed GD, antithyroid drugs for less than 3 months. The authors made the TCR library using RNA they extracted from PBMCs. This sample also belongs to another study, concerning T cells in Graves' hyperthyroidism and ophthalmopathy.

The specimen was peripheral blood mononuclear cells (PBMCs), collected at new diagnosis, from a patient treated with antithyroid drugs. Receptor source: a woman aged 30 to 39 with Graves disease.

This clonotype came up many times. This chain connects TRBV27 to TRBJ2-5, with D perhaps matching TRBD1 or TRBD2 (6 bases each). V lost 5 bases and J lost 5, with 12 bases in between. CDR3 length: 13 amino acids. Germline CDR1 is MNHEY and CDR2 is SMNVEV (reference sequence). For the CDR3, the DNA is TGTGCCAGCAGTGAACGGAGGGGGGAGACCCAGTACTTC. It specifies CASSERRGETQYF.

This chain links TRBV9 with TRBJ2-7; D is unresolved. The CDR3 is 14 amino acids. From germline, CDR1 is SGDLS and CDR2 YYNGEE. The germline V and J ends were trimmed by 4 bases and 2 bases, with 13 bases remaining between them. The CDR3 DNA is TGTGCCAGCAGCCCCCGCGAAGGGACCTACGAGCAGTACTTC. Its translation: CASSPREGTYEQYF.

This clonotype was seen ten or more times. The chain has TRBV12-3 or TRBV12-4 and TRBJ2-7, with 9 positions matching TRBD1. V shed 5 bases and J 4 bases; nucleotides not matched to a gene: 6. The CDR3 covers 14 residues. The CDR3 bases are TGTGCCAGCAGTCGAACAGGGGGCGGGTACGAGCAGTACTTC. It encodes CASSRTGGGYEQYF.

This clonotype was observed many times. The V and J genes are TRBV20-1 and TRBJ2-7, with TRBD2 identical over 11 bases. This CDR3 contains 14 residues. The ends lost 6 bases at V and 5 bases at J; junction bases unmatched: 9. Germline lookup yields CDR1 DFQATT and CDR2 SNEGSKA (reference sequence). CDR3 sequence (DNA): TGCAGTGCCATGACTAGCGGGATTGTCGACGAGCAGTACTTC. Translating gives CSAMTSGIVDEQYF.

This chain connects TRBV15 to TRBJ2-1, with a possible D match to TRBD2 (7 bases). This CDR3 region has 16 residues. Germline loops: CDR1 LNHNV, CDR2 YYDKDF (reference sequence). The V gene lost 5 bases and the J gene lost 2 bases, with 16 bases spanning the gap. DNA of the CDR3: TGTGCCACCAGCGGAGGGGGGGGAGGGGCCTACAATGAGCAGTTCTTC. This sequence encodes CATSGGGGGAYNEQFF. The full variable domain, completed using reference TRBV15 and TRBJ2-1, is DAMVIQNPRYQVTQFGKPVTLSCSQTLNHNVMYWYQQKSSQAPKLLFHYYDKDFNNEADTPDNFQSRRPNTSFCFLDIRSPGLGDTAMYLCATSGGGGGAYNEQFFGPGTRLTVL.

This clonotype has ten or more counts. CDR3 nucleotides: TGTGCCAGCAGTCCCAGGGCCTACGAGCAGTACTTC. This gives the protein CASSPRAYEQYF. The chain has TRBV28 and TRBJ2-7; TRBD1 is a possible D gene (5 bases). This CDR3 comprises 12 residues. Germline lookup yields CDR1 MDHEN and CDR2 SYDVKM. With 5 bases removed from V and 2 bases from J, the gap between germline ends came to 7 bases.

This clonotype appeared a single time. This chain joins TRBV9 and TRBJ1-2; 8 nucleotides match TRBD1. The CDR3 totals 16 residues. The J segment lost 2 bases and the V segment lost 3 bases, leaving 9 bases of the junction unmatched. Germline values: CDR1 SGDLS, CDR2 YYNGEE. This chain's CDR3 is CASSGATDRGNYGYTF. CDR3 DNA sequence: TGTGCCAGCAGCGGGGCTACAGACAGGGGAAACTATGGCTACACCTTC. Drawing the rest from reference TRBV9 and TRBJ1-2, the complete variable domain is DSGVTQTPKHLITATGQRVTLRCSPRSGDLSVYWYQQSLDQGLQFLIQYYNGEERAKGNILERFSAQQFPDLHSELNLSSLELGDSALYFCASSGATDRGNYGYTFGSGTRLTVV.

This clonotype has ten or more counts. The genes are TRBV27 and TRBJ2-7; D is undetermined. The CDR3 sequence is 15 residues long. CDR1 MNHEY and CDR2 SMNVEV come from the germline V gene (reference sequence). V was trimmed by 3 bases and J by 0 bases, leaving 12 bases between them. The CDR3 region has the DNA TGTGCCAGCAGTTTTTTTGGCGGACGCTCCTACGAGCAGTACTTC. This translates into CASSFFGGRSYEQYF.

This clonotype was seen a handful of times. This chain joins TRBV5-8 and TRBJ2-7; D gene ambiguous. This CDR3 has 15 amino acids. CDR1 SGHTS and CDR2 YDEGEE come from the germline V gene. Trimming shortened V by 0 bases and J by 0 bases, and 10 bases separated the two germline ends. The CDR3 nucleotides are TGTGCCAGCAGCTTGGAACTTGCCAGCTCCTACGAGCAGTACTTC. Translated: CASSLELASSYEQYF.

This clonotype was recorded at least ten times. This rearrangement joins TRBV15 to TRBJ2-5, with TRBD1 matching 8 bases. Germline V gene sequence: CDR1 LNHNV, CDR2 YYDKDF (reference sequence). V lost 3 bases, J lost 7 bases, and 7 bases stayed unmatched. The CDR3 spans 14 residues. CDR3 in amino acids: CATSSQDRAGTQYF. Written as DNA, the CDR3 is TGTGCCACCAGCAGCCAGGACAGGGCAGGGACCCAGTACTTC.